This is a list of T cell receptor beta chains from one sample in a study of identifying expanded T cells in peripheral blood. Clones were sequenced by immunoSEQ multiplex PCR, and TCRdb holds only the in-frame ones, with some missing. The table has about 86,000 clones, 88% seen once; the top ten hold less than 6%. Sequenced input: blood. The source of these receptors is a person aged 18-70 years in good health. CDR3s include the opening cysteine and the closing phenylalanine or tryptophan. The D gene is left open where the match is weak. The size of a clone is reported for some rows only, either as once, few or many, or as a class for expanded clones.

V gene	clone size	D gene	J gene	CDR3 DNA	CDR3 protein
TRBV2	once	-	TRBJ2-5	TGTGCCAGCAGTCCCCCCCCGGGAGAAGGAGAGACCCAGTACTTC	CASSPPPGEGETQYF
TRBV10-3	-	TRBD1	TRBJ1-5	TGTGCCAACGGACAGGGTTTGGATCAGCCCCAGCATTTT	CANGQGLDQPQHF
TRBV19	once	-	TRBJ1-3	TGTGCCAGTAGTATGGTTGAGCTCGGAAACACCATATATTTT	CASSMVELGNTIYF
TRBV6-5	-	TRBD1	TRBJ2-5	TGTGCCAGCAGTTACCCGGGGACAGGGCTGGGGACCCAGTACTTC	CASSYPGTGLGTQYF
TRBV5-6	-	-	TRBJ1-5	TGTGCCAGCTCGGGGCAGCAGAATCAGCCCCAGCATTTT	CASSGQQNQPQHF
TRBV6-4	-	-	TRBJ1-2	TGTGCCAGCAGTGACGGACTGAACGCTAACTATGGCTACACCTTC	CASSDGLNANYGYTF
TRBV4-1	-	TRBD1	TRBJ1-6	TGCGCCAGCAGCCAGACCGGACAGGGGGCAACTAATTCACCCCTCCACTTT	CASSQTGQGATNSPLHF
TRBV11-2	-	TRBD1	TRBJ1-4	TGTGCCAGCAGCTCTTCCCCACAGGGGGCAAATGAAAAACTGTTTTTT	CASSSSPQGANEKLFF
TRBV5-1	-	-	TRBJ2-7	TGCGCCAGCAGCCGGACCGACAGGACCTACGAGCAGTACTTC	CASSRTDRTYEQYF
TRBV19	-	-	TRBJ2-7	TGTGCCAGTAGTCCCCAGGGCGCCGGCTACGAGCAGTACTTC	CASSPQGAGYEQYF
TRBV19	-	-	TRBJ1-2	TGTGCCAGTAGTATAGTTTTGCGACAGCTTGGCTATGGCTACACCTTC	CASSIVLRQLGYGYTF
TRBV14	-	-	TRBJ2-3	TGTGCCAGCAGCCAAGGGACTAACGTCTTCACAGATACGCAGTATTTT	CASSQGTNVFTDTQYF
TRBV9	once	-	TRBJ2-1	TGTGCCAGCAGCGTGAACAATGAGCAGTTCTTC	CASSVNNEQFF
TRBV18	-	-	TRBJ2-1	TGTGCCAGCTCACCGGACCTCTCCTCCTACAATGAGCAGTTCTTC	CASSPDLSSYNEQFF
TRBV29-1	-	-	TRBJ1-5	TGCAGCGCTGCCAGTAGCAATCAGCCCCAGCATTTT	CSAASSNQPQHF
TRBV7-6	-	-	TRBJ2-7	TGTGCCAGCAGCCCGACATCGTTCACCTACGAGCAGTACTTC	CASSPTSFTYEQYF
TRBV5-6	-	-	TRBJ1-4	TGTGCCAGCAGCTTGGCCAGGGTTAATGAAAAACTGTTTTTT	CASSLARVNEKLFF
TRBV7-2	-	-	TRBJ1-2	TGTGCCAGCAGCGGAGAAGGGGGTGGCTATGGCTACACCTTC	CASSGEGGGYGYTF
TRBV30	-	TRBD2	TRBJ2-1	TGTGCCTATGGGGGAGCGGGGGATGAGCAGTTCTTC	CAYGGAGDEQFF
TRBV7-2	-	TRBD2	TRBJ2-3	TGTGCCAGCAGCTTAGCAGGGACTAGCGCAACAGATACGCAGTATTTT	CASSLAGTSATDTQYF
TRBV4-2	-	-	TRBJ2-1	TGTGCCAGCAGCCAACTGGAGGGGGCGTACAATGAGCAGTTCTTC	CASSQLEGAYNEQFF
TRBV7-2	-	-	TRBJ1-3	TGTGCCAGCAGCTTAATAAGTTCCTCTGGAAACACCATATATTTT	CASSLISSSGNTIYF
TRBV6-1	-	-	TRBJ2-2	TGTGCCATCAGTGAGTCCCCCGGGATAAACACCGGGGAGCTGTTTTTT	CAISESPGINTGELFF
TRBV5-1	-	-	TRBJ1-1	TGCGCCAGCAGAGGGGTGGTCGACACTGAAGCTTTCTTT	CASRGVVDTEAFF
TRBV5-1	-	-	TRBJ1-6	TGCGCCAGCAGTGCCGGGACACTCAATTCACCCCTCCACTTT	CASSAGTLNSPLHF
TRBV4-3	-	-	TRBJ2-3	TGCGCCAGCAGCCAACAGGCACTAGGAGATACGCAGTATTTT	CASSQQALGDTQYF
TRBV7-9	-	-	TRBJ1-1	TGTGCCAGCAGCCTTTCGGGGCTGAACACTGAAGCTTTCTTT	CASSLSGLNTEAFF
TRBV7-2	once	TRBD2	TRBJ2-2	TGTGCCAGCAGCCCAGCGGGGCCCGGGGAGCTGTTTTTT	CASSPAGPGELFF
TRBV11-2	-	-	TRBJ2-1	TGTGCCAGCAGCCCGGACTACAATGAGCAGTTCTTC	CASSPDYNEQFF
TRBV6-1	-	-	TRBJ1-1	TGTGCCAGCAGTACAACAGGAAACACTGAAGCTTTCTTT	CASSTTGNTEAFF
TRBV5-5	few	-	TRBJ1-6	TGTGCCAGCGGACCCTGGGATTCACCCCTCCACTTT	CASGPWDSPLHF
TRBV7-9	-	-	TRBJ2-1	TGTGCCAGCAGCTTAGAGGCCGTCGGGGGTTCCTACAATGAGCAGTTCTTC	CASSLEAVGGSYNEQFF
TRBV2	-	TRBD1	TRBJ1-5	TGTGCCAGCTCCAGGGGGCTGGTTCAGCCCCAGCATTTT	CASSRGLVQPQHF
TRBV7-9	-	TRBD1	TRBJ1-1	TGTGCCAGCAGCTTAGGGCAGGGGGCGCAAACTGAAGCTTTCTTT	CASSLGQGAQTEAFF
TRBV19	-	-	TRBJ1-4	TGTGCCAGTGCCTGGGTTGGCGCAACTAATGAAAAACTGTTTTTT	CASAWVGATNEKLFF
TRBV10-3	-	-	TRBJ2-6	TGTGCCATCGGATCCCTCTGGGGGGCCAACGTCCTGACTTTC	CAIGSLWGANVLTF
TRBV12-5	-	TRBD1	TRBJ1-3	TGTGCTAGCAAACAGGGGACTGGAAACACCATATATTTT	CASKQGTGNTIYF
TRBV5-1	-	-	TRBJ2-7	TGCGCCAGCAGCTTTGGGGGAATAACCTACGAGCAGTACTTC	CASSFGGITYEQYF
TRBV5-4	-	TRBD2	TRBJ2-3	TGTGCCAGCAGCTTGTTAAGGCTAGCGGGGGGGCGCACAGATACGCAGTATTTT	CASSLLRLAGGRTDTQYF
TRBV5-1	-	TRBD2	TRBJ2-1	TGCGCCAGCAGCAAGCTAGCGGGGGACAATGAGCAGTTCTTC	CASSKLAGDNEQFF
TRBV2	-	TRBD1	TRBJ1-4	TGTGCCAGCAGTCCCTCGGGACAGGGATTTGAAAAACTGTTTTTT	CASSPSGQGFEKLFF
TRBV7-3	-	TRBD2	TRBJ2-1	TGTGCCAGCAGCTTATTGCTAGCGGGAGTTGGGGAGCAGTTCTTC	CASSLLLAGVGEQFF
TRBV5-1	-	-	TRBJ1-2	TGCGCCAGCAGCTTGGAGTTAGCAACCTATGGCTACACCTTC	CASSLELATYGYTF
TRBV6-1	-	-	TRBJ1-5	TGTGCCAGCAGTGACATGGGATTAGGGCAGCCCCAGCATTTT	CASSDMGLGQPQHF
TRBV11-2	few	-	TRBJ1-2	TGTGCCAGCAGCTTAGGAACAACCTATGGCTACACCTTC	CASSLGTTYGYTF
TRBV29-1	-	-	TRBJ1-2	TGCAGCGTTGTGGGGGTATATGGCTACACCTTC	CSVVGVYGYTF
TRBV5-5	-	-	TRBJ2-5	TGTGCCAGCAGCTTGCATGGGACACAAGAGACCCAGTACTTC	CASSLHGTQETQYF
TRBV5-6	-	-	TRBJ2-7	TGTGCCAGCAGCGCTAGAAGGGGAGGCGAGCAGTACTTC	CASSARRGGEQYF
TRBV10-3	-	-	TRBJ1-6	TGTGCCTCCGCGAATCAGAGCGGTAATTCACCCCTCCACTTT	CASANQSGNSPLHF
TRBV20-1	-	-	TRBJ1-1	TGCAGTGCTGAAGGGGGTGAAGCTTTCTTT	CSAEGGEAFF
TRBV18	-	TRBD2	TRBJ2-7	TGTGCCAGCTCACCACGAAGCGGGAGCTCCTACGAGCAGTACTTC	CASSPRSGSSYEQYF
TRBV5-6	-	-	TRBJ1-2	TGTGCCAGCAGCAAAAGGACCACGGACTATGGCTACACCTTC	CASSKRTTDYGYTF